The 11 T cell receptor beta chains below were found in one sample sequenced in a study of blood T cell repertoires in COVID-19. Some clones are missing from TCRdb's copy, which holds only in-frame ones; the method was immunoSEQ multiplex PCR. In the table there are over 200,000 clones, more than 75% of which are singletons. Source material: peripheral blood. All receptors come from a man aged 40-50 years with active or convalescent COVID-19.

The CDR3 coding sequence is TGTGCCAGCAGTTTAGCGGTAGGATTAGATACGCAGTATTTT. It specifies CASSLAVGLDTQYF. This chain joins TRBV27 and TRBJ2-3; D gene ambiguous. CDR1 and CDR2 (germline): MNHEY, SMNVEV (reference sequence). V was cut by 2 bases and J by 5 bases, with 11 bases left in between. This CDR3 contains 14 residues.

This clone appeared many times. One end of the junction does not line up with germline, which may come from a read error. J is TRBJ2-7 and V is TRBV28; no clear D. Germline CDR1 reads MDHEN; CDR2 reads SYDVKM. This CDR3 is 11 amino acids long. The CDR3 DNA is TGTGCCAGCAGTTTTGGGCAGGTAGTGACGTTC. It specifies CASSFGQVVTF. The variable domain in full, completed from reference TRBV28 and TRBJ2-7, reads DVKVTQSSRYLVKRTGEKVFLECVQDMDHENMFWYRQDPGLGLRLIYFSYDVKMKEKGDIPEGYSVSREKKERFSLILESASTNQTSMYLCASSFGQVVTFGPGTRLTVT.

The rearrangement joins TRBV11-2 to TRBJ1-2; 9 bases are shared with TRBD1. The CDR3 sequence is 15 residues long. The germline gives CDR1 SGHAT, CDR2 FQNNGV. The trim removed 5 bases at V and 2 bases at J, leaving 6 bases unmatched. CDR3 nucleotides: TGTGCCAGCAGCACCACAGGGGGCGTCAACTATGGCTACACCTTC. Translation: CASSTTGGVNYGYTF.

CDR3 bases: TGTGCCAGCAGTTTAGACAGCCGGTCCAATCAGCCCCAGCATTTT. Translation gives CASSLDSRSNQPQHF. This chain links TRBV28 with TRBJ1-5; possible D gene TRBD1, 5 bases. CDR3 length: 15 amino acids. Germline lookup yields CDR1 MDHEN and CDR2 SYDVKM. V was trimmed by 2 bases and J by 3 bases, leaving 11 bases between them.

The J gene is TRBJ1-6, the V gene TRBV5-4; D might be TRBD1 (6 bases). CDR3 size: 15 residues. Trimming took off 3 bases at V and 7 bases at J, with 14 bases between the two ends. Germline V gives CDR1 SGHNT, CDR2 YYREEE (reference sequence). CDR3: CASSSQGIENSPLHF. As DNA, the CDR3 is TGTGCCAGCAGCTCACAGGGTATAGAGAATTCACCCCTCCACTTT.

This chain links TRBV6-1 with TRBJ2-3, with 12 positions matching TRBD2. Looked up from germline, CDR1 is MNHNS and CDR2 is SASEGT. This CDR3 is built from 19 residues. Trimming took 4 bases from V and 5 from J; bases not matched to a gene: 16. The CDR3 bases are TGTGCCAGCAGTGTCCGTCTCCTAGCGGGGGGGCCTTCCGGAGATACGCAGTATTTT. Translation gives CASSVRLLAGGPSGDTQYF.

The V and J genes are TRBV3-1 (or the pseudogene TRBV3-2) and TRBJ1-1; D possibly corresponds to TRBD1 (5 bases). Trimming cost V 1 base and J 4 bases, with 7 bases left between them. Germline V lookup: CDR1 LGHDT, CDR2 YNNKEL (reference sequence). The CDR3 runs 13 residues. The CDR3 sequence is CASSQGGATEAFF. The CDR3 DNA reads TGTGCCAGCAGCCAAGGTGGGGCCACTGAAGCTTTCTTT.

This clone was counted a few times. The chain uses TRBV5-6 and TRBJ2-1; 9 positions agree with TRBD2. Germline V CDR1 and CDR2: SGHDT, YYEEEE. CDR3 length: 16 amino acids. After removal of 0 bases from V and 2 bases from J, the junction contained 3 bases not matched to a gene. In DNA, the CDR3 is TGTGCCAGCAGCTTGGCTAGCGGGACCACCTACAATGAGCAGTTCTTC. Its translation is CASSLASGTTYNEQFF. Variable domain in full (rest from reference TRBV5-6 and TRBJ2-1): DAGVTQSPTHLIKTRGQQVTLRCSPKSGHDTVSWYQQALGQGPQFIFQYYEEEERQRGNFPDRFSGHQFPNYSSELNVNALLLGDSALYLCASSLASGTTYNEQFFGPGTRLTVL.

DNA for the CDR3: TGTGCCAGCAGTTTCCCCTCACGGCAGGTTGCCCCTACTGGAAACACCATATATTTT. It is translated as CASSFPSRQVAPTGNTIYF. The chain is built from TRBV28 and TRBJ1-3; D is undetermined. Between the trimmed V and J ends, which lost 3 bases and 2 bases, there was a span of 23 bases. The CDR3 has 19 amino acids. CDR1 and CDR2 (germline): MDHEN, SYDVKM.

J is TRBJ1-2 and V is TRBV19; TRBD1 matches 9 bases. Germline V gives CDR1 LNHDA, CDR2 SQIVND (reference sequence). The CDR3 is 13 amino acids. Germline trimming cut 9 bases from V and 5 bases from J; bases unmatched to any gene: 7. The CDR3 loop reads CASGTGTGYGYTF. Written as DNA, the CDR3 is TGTGCCAGCGGAACCGGGACAGGGTATGGCTACACCTTC. Complete variable domain (other parts from reference TRBV19 and TRBJ1-2): DGGITQSPKYLFRKEGQNVTLSCEQNLNHDAMYWYRQDPGQGLRLIYYSQIVNDFQKGDIAEGYSVSREKKESFPLTVTSAQKNPTAFYLCASGTGTGYGYTFGSGTRLTVV.

The chain carries TRBV6-6 and TRBJ2-2, with D possibly matching TRBD1 (8 bases). The CDR3 sequence is 14 residues long. Per the germline V gene, CDR1 is MNHNY and CDR2 is SVGAGI (reference sequence). Trimming took off 5 bases at V and 5 bases at J, with 12 bases between the two ends. The CDR3 DNA sequence: TGTGCCAGCAGTATACAGGGGGGGACCGGGGAGCTGTTTTTT. This translates into CASSIQGGTGELFF.